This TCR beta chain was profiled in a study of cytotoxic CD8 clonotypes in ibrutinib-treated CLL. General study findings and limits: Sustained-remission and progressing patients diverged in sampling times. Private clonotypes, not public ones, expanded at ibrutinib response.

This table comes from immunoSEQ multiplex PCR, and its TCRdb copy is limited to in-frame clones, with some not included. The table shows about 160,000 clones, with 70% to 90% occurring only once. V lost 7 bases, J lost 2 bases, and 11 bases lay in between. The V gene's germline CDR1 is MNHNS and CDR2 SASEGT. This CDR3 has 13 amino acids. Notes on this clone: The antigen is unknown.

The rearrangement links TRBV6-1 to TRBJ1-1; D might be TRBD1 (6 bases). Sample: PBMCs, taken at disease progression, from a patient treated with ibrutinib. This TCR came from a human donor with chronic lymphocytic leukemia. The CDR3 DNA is TGTGCCAGCAAGGGACAAAGTAACACTGAAGCTTTCTTT. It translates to CASKGQSNTEAFF.